This record covers a single T cell receptor beta chain. Its cognate antigen is unknown. TRB cDNA was prepared as libraries by UMI-labeled 5' RACE. TCRdb reprocessed the 5' RACE reads; each CDR3 protein has one entry and no DNA is given. The sample totals 80,000 to 100,000 distinct CDR3 sequences; its top ten clones hold about 0.8%. The data originate from a study of CXCR3-negative and CXCR3-positive naive CD8 T cells. CDR3 length equals 13 residues. Germline CDR1 SGDLS, CDR2 YYNGEE. Study-level findings and limits: Greater hydrophobicity was found in TRB CDR3s of CXCR3-positive naive cells than of CXCR3-negative naive cells.

The sample comprised naive CXCR3+ CD8+ T cells from blood. The subset is: CD45RO-CCR7+CD27+CD95- naive CD8+ T cells expressing CXCR3 (TNR3+). V usage is TRBV9 and J usage is TRBJ1-1. This TCR was recovered from a human donor in good health. Some clones in this sample may be carry-over from other donors' samples. The CDR3 loop reads CASSVDVNTEAFF.